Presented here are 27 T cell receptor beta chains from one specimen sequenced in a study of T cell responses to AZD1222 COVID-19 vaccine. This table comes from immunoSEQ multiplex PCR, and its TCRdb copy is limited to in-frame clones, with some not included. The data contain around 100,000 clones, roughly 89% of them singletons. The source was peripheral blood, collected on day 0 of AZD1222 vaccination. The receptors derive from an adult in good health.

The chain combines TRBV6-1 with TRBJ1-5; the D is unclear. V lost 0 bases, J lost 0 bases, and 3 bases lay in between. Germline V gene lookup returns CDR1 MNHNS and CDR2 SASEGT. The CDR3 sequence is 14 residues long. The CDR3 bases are TGTGCCAGCAGTGAAGCCCATAGCAATCAGCCCCAGCATTTT. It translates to CASSEAHSNQPQHF.

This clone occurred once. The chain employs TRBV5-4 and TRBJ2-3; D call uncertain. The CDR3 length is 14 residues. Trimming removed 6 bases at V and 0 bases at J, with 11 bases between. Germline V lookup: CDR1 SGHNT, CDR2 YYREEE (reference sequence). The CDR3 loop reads CASTPSSSTDTQYF. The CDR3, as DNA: TGTGCCAGCACCCCCTCATCTAGCACAGATACGCAGTATTTT.

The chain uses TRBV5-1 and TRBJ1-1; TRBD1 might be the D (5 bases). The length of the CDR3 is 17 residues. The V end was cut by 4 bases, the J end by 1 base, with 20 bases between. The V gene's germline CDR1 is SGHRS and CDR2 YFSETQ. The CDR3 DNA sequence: TGCGCCAGCAGCCCTCGACAGAACCACCGAAGGAACACTGAAGCTTTCTTT. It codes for CASSPRQNHRRNTEAFF.

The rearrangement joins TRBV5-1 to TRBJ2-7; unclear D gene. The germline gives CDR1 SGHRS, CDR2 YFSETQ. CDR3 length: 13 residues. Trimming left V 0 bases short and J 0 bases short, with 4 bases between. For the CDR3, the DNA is TGCGCCAGCAGCTTGGCGGCCTCCTACGAGCAGTACTTC. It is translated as CASSLAASYEQYF.

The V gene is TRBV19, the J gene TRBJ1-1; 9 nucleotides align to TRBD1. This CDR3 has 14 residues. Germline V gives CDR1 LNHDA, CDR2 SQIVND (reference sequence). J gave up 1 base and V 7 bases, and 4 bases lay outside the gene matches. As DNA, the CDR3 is TGTGCCAGTACTGCGGACAGGGGGAACACTGAAGCTTTCTTT. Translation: CASTADRGNTEAFF.

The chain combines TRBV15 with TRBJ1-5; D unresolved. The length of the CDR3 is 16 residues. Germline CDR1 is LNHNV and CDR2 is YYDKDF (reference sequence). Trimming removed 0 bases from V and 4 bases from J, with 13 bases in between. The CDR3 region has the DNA TGTGCCACCAGCAGAGAGTTGGTGGGCCCGAATCAGCCCCAGCATTTT. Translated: CATSRELVGPNQPQHF.

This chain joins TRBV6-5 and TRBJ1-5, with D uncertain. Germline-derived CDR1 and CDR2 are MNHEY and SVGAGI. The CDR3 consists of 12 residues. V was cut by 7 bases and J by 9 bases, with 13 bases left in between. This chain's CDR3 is CASTSSPLPQHF. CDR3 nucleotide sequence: TGTGCCAGCACCTCAAGTCCTCTGCCCCAGCATTTT.

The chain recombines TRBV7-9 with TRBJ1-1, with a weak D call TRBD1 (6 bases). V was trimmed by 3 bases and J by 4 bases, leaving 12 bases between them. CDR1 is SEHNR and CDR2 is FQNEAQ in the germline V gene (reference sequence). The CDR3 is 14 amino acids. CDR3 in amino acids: CASSFTGFATEAFF. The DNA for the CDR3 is TGTGCCAGCAGCTTCACAGGGTTCGCCACTGAAGCTTTCTTT. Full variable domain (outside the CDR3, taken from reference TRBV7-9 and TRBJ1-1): DTGVSQNPRHKITKRGQNVTFRCDPISEHNRLYWYRQTLGQGPEFLTYFQNEAQLEKSRLLSDRFSAERPKGSFSTLEIQRTEQGDSAMYLCASSFTGFATEAFFGQGTRLTVV.

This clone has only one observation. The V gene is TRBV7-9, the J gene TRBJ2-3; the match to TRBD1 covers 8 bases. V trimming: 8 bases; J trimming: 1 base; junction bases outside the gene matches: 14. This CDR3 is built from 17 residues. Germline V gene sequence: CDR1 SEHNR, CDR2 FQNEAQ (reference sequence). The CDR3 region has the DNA TGTGCCAGCCGTTACATGGTCGGGACAGGAGGCACAGATACGCAGTATTTT. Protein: CASRYMVGTGGTDTQYF.

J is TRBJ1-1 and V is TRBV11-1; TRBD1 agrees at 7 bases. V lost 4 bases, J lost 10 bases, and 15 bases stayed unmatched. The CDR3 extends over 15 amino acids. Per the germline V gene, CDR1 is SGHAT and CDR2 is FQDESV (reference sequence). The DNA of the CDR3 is TGTGCCAGCAGCTCATCACGACAGGGCCAAGGTGTAGCTTTCTTT. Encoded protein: CASSSSRQGQGVAFF.

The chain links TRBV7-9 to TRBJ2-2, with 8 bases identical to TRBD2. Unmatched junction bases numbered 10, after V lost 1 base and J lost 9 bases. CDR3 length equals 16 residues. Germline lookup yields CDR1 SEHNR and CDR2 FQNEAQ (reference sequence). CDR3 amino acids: CASSLGAGAPSRELFF. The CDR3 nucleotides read TGTGCCAGCAGCTTAGGAGCGGGGGCCCCATCCCGGGAGCTGTTTTTT.

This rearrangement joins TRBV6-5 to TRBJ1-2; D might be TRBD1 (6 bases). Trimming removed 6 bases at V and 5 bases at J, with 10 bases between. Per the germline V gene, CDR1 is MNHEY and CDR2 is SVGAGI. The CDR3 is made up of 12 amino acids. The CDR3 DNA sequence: TGTGCCAGCAGGGACAGACCGTATGGCTACACCTTC. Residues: CASRDRPYGYTF.

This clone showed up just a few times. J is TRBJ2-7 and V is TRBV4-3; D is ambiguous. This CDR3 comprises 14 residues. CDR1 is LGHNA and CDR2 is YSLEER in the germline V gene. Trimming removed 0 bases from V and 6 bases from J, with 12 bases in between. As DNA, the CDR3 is TGCGCCAGCAGCCAAGAGTCTGAGTTCTCCGAGCAGTACTTC. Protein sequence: CASSQESEFSEQYF.

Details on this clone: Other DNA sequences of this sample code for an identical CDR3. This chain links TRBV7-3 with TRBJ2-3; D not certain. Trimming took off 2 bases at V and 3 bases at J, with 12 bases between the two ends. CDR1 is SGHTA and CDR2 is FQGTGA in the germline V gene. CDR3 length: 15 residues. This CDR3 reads CASSLGPRPTDTQYF. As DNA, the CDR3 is TGTGCCAGCAGCTTAGGACCCCGCCCGACAGATACGCAGTATTTT.

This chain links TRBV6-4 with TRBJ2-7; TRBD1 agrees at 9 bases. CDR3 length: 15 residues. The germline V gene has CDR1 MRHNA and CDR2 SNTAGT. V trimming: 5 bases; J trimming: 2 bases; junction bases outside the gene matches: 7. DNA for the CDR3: TGTGCCAGCAGTATGTCTGGGACAGGGCCCTACGAGCAGTACTTC. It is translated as CASSMSGTGPYEQYF.

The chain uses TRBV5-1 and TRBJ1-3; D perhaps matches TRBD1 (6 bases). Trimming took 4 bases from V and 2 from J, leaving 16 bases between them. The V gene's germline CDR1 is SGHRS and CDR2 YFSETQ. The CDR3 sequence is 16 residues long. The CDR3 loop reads CASSRDPGETGNTIYF. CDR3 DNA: TGCGCCAGCAGCCGGGACCCAGGGGAAACTGGAAACACCATATATTTT.

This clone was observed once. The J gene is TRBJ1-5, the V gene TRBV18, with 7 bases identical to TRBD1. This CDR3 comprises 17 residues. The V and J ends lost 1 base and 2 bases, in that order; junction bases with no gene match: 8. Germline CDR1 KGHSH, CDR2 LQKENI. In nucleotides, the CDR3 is TGTGCCAGCTCACCACACCCACCAACAGGGGGCAATCAGCCCCAGCATTTT. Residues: CASSPHPPTGGNQPQHF. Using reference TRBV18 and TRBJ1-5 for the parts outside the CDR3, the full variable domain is NAGVMQNPRHLVRRRGQEARLRCSPMKGHSHVYWYRQLPEEGLKFMVYLQKENIIDESGMPKERFSAEFPKEGPSILRIQQVVRGDSAAYFCASSPHPPTGGNQPQHFGDGTRLSIL.

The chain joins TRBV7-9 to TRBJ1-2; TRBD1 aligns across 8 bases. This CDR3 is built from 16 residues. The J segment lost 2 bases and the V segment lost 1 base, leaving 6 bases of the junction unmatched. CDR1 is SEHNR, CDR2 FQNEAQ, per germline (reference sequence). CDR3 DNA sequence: TGTGCCAGCAGCTTAGAGGACAGGGCCAGAAACTATGGCTACACCTTC. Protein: CASSLEDRARNYGYTF.

CDR3: CAISTGGQDQPQHF. CDR3 sequence (DNA): TGTGCCATCAGTACAGGGGGCCAGGATCAGCCCCAGCATTTT. The V gene is TRBV10-3, the J gene TRBJ1-5; 9 bases match TRBD1. The germline V gene encodes CDR1 ENHRY and CDR2 SYGVKD. This CDR3 comprises 14 residues. Germline trimming cut 5 bases from V and 5 bases from J; bases unmatched to any gene: 4.

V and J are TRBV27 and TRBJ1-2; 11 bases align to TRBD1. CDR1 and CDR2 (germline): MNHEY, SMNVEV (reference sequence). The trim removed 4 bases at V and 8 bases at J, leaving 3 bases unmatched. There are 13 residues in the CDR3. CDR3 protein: CASSSRTGGGYTF. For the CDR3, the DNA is TGTGCCAGCAGTTCCCGGACAGGGGGCGGCTACACCTTC.

As DNA, the CDR3 is TGTGCCAGCCCAACTAGCGGGGGGACCCACACCGGGGAGCTGTTTTTT. Protein: CASPTSGGTHTGELFF. The chain carries TRBV3-1 (or the pseudogene TRBV3-2) and TRBJ2-2, with 12 bases identical to TRBD2. Trimming cost V 8 bases and J 3 bases; bases outside gene matches: 7. Germline V CDR1 and CDR2: LGHDT, YNNKEL (reference sequence). The CDR3 is made up of 16 amino acids.

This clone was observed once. CDR3 DNA sequence: TGCGCCAGCAGCCTATGGACAGGCGCCGACGAGCAGTACTTC. Translated: CASSLWTGADEQYF. The rearrangement uses TRBV5-1 and TRBJ2-7, with 7 nucleotides matching TRBD1. Germline CDR1 reads SGHRS; CDR2 reads YFSETQ. The V segment lost 4 bases and the J segment 5 bases; nucleotides outside the gene matches: 9. The length of the CDR3 is 14 residues.

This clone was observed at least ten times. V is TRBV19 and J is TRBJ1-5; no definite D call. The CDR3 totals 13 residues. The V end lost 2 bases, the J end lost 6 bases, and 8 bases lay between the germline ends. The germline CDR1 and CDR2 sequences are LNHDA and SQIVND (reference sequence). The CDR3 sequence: CASSIQAGQPQHF. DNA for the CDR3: TGTGCCAGTAGTATACAGGCAGGTCAGCCCCAGCATTTT. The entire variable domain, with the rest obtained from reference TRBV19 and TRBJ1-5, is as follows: DGGITQSPKYLFRKEGQNVTLSCEQNLNHDAMYWYRQDPGQGLRLIYYSQIVNDFQKGDIAEGYSVSREKKESFPLTVTSAQKNPTAFYLCASSIQAGQPQHFGDGTRLSIL.

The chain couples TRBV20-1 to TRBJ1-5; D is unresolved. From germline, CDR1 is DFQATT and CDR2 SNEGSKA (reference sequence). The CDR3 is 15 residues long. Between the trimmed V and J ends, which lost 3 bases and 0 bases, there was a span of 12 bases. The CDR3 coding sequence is TGCAGTGCTAGTAACTTTTGGGGTAGCAATCAGCCCCAGCATTTT. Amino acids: CSASNFWGSNQPQHF.

Written as DNA, the CDR3 is TGTGCCAGCAGTACACTCCGGGACAACTTTCGGGGGAAAAAAACCTACGAGCAGTACTTC. This gives the protein CASSTLRDNFRGKKTYEQYF. V gene TRBV27 combines with J gene TRBJ2-7; D tentatively reads TRBD1 or TRBD2 (6 bases each). The CDR3 is 20 amino acids. V was pared by 5 bases and J by 2 bases, with 31 bases between. Germline CDR1 is MNHEY and CDR2 is SMNVEV (reference sequence).

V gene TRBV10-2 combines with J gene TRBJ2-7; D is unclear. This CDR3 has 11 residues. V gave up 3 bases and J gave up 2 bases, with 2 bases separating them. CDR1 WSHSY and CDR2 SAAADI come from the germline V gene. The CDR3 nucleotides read TGCGCCAGCAGTGATACCTACGAGCAGTACTTC. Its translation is CASSDTYEQYF.

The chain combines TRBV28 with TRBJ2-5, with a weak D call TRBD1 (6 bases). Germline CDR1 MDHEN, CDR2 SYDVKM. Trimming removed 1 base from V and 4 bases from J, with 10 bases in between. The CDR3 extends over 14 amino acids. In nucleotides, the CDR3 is TGTGCCAGCAGTTTATATTCAGGGGCAGAGACCCAGTACTTC. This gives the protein CASSLYSGAETQYF. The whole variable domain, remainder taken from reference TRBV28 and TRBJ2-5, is DVKVTQSSRYLVKRTGEKVFLECVQDMDHENMFWYRQDPGLGLRLIYFSYDVKMKEKGDIPEGYSVSREKKERFSLILESASTNQTSMYLCASSLYSGAETQYFGPGTRLLVL.